This TCR beta chain originates from a study of T cells in Graves' hyperthyroidism and ophthalmopathy. The CDR3 has 13 amino acids. V lost 3 bases and J lost 7; bases outside the gene matches: 5. Researchers amplified the TCR beta CDR3 regions from RNA transcripts. The TCR CDR3 was amplified in a first-round RT-PCR using the HTBI primer set. TCRdb redid the calling of the multiplex PCR reads with MiXCR, one entry per CDR3 protein. The data show a few hundred thousand distinct CDR3 sequences, about 18% seen once. This clonotype showed up many times. Calling Graves' hyperthyroidism stable meant ophthalmopathy did not progress within 18 months. The diagnostic basis comprised clinical symptoms, serum thyroxine and TRAb, thyroid ultrasound and orbital computed tomography. Each 10 ml fresh peripheral blood draw supplied the PBMCs.

This chain links TRBV12-3 or TRBV12-4 with TRBJ1-2; 7 bases are shared with TRBD1. This sequence originates from a woman aged 18-29 years with Graves' hyperthyroidism. Sequencing was carried out using blood. CDR3 sequence: CASSFLDRLGYTF. In DNA, the CDR3 is TGTGCCAGCAGTTTTCTGGACAGGCTTGGCTACACCTTC.